The clone carrying this TCR beta chain was detected many times. Its matching antigen is unknown. The V gene's germline CDR1 is SQVTM and CDR2 ANQGSEA. Trimming removed 4 bases from V and 4 bases from J, with 14 bases in between. The CDR3 loop spans 13 amino acids. The source material, RNA transcripts, was used to amplify TCR beta CDR3 regions. HTBI primers were employed in a first-round RT-PCR of the TCR CDR3. TCRdb independently ran MiXCR on the multiplex PCR reads; one entry per CDR3 protein. The data show around 690,000 distinct CDR3 sequences, around a sixth seen once. The sample is drawn from a study of T cells in Graves' hyperthyroidism and ophthalmopathy. Uncontrolled infection, other autoimmune disease, pregnancy or lactation excluded patients. Clinical symptoms, serum thyroxine, TRAb, thyroid ultrasound and orbital computed tomography informed diagnoses. Fresh peripheral blood, around 9.3 ml of it, supplied the PBMCs.

Study-wide results and limits: Ophthalmopathy, which appeared later, was predicted by the model a median around 6.9 months before onset.

Sample: blood. The V and J genes are TRBV29-1 and TRBJ2-7, with D uncertain. The TCR originated in a man aged 50 to 59 with Graves' hyperthyroidism. CDR3 nucleotides: TGCAGCGTTGCTAAGGGTGCATCTTACGAGCAGTACTTC. It codes for CSVAKGASYEQYF.